This TCR beta chain was retrieved from a study of T cell repertoires in cytomegalovirus infection. Overall study context: Used in the study were CMV epitopes, some recently identified and HLA-C-restricted, others well-studied and HLA-B-restricted. It was the public TCR beta signatures that indicated both CMV infection and matching HLA type.

CDR3 length: 12 amino acids. Germline CDR1 and CDR2: SGHNT and YENEEA. Trimming left V 5 bases short and J 9 bases short, with 10 bases between. TCRdb independently ran MiXCR on the reads; one entry per CDR3 protein. The sample includes 830,000 or so distinct CDR3 sequences, about 33% of them seen just once. This clonotype was seen just once. Its antigen is not identified. This TCR was sampled from a human donor in good health (CMV status not recorded). Some clones in this sample may be carry-over from other donors' samples. The specimen was cultured CD8+ T cells from PBMCs, collected from culture after CMV antigen stimulation. The genes are TRBV11-3 and TRBJ2-2; possibly TRBD1 for D (6 bases). The CDR3 spells CASSVTGRELFF. The CDR3 nucleotides are TGTGCCAGCAGCGTAACAGGGCGGGAGCTGTTTTTT.